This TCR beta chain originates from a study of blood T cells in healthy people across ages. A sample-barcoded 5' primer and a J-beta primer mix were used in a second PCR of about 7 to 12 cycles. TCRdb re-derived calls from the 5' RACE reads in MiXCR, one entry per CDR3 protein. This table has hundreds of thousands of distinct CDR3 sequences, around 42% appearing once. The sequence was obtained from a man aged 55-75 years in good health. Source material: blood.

CDR3 coding DNA: TGCGCCAGCAGCCAAGAGTGGGTAACAGGGGATTCACCCCTCCACTTT. This translates into CASSQEWVTGDSPLHF. V and J are TRBV4-3 and TRBJ1-6, with 7 bases aligning to TRBD1. The germline gives CDR1 LGHNA, CDR2 YSLEER. J was trimmed by 8 bases and V by 0 bases; bases with no gene match: 7. The CDR3 spans 16 residues.